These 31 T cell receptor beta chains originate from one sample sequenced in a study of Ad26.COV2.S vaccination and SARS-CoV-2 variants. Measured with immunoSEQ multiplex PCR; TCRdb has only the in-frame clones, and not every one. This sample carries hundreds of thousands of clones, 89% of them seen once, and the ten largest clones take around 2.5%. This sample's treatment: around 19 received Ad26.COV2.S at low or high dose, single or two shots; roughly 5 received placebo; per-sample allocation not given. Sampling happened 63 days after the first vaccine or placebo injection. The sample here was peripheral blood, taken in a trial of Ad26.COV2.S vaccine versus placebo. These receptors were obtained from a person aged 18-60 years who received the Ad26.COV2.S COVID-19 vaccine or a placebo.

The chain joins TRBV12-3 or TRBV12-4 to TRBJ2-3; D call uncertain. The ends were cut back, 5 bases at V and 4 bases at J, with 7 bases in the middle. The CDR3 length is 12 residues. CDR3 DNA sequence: TGTGCCAGCAGTGGGTGGGCAGATACGCAGTATTTT. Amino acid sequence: CASSGWADTQYF.

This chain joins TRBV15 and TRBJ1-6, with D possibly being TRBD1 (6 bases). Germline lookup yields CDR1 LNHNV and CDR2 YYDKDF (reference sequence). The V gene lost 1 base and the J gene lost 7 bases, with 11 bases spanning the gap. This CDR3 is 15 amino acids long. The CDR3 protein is CATSRGGTQNSPLHF. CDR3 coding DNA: TGTGCCACCAGCAGAGGGGGGACACAAAATTCACCCCTCCACTTT.

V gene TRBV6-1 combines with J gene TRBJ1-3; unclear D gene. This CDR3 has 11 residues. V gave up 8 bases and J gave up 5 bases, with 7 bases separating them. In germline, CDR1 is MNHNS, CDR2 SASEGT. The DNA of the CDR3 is TGTGCCAGCGGCCAGCGAAACACCATATATTTT. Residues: CASGQRNTIYF.

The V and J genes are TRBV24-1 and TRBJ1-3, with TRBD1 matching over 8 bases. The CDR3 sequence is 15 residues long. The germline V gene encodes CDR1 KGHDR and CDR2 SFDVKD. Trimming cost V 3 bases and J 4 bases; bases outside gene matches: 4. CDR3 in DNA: TGTGCCACCAGTGATCCCAGGGGGCCCGGAAACACCATATATTTT. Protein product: CATSDPRGPGNTIYF.

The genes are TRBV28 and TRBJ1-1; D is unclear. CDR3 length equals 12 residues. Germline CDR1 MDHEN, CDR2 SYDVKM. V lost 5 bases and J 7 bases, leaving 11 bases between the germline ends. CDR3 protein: CASSLARYEAFF. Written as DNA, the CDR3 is TGTGCCAGCAGTCTGGCTAGGTATGAAGCTTTCTTT.

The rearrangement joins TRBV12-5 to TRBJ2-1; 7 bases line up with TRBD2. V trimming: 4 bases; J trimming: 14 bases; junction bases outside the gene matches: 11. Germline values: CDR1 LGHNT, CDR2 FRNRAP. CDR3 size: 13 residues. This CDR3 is CASGSLFREGKFF. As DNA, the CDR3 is TGTGCTAGTGGTTCCCTGTTCAGGGAGGGGAAGTTCTTC.

CDR3 bases: TGCGCCAGCAAGTCCGAGGTGTGGACTGAAGCTTTCTTT. It is translated as CASKSEVWTEAFF. The chain is built from TRBV5-1 and TRBJ1-1, with unresolved D. Trimming removed 6 bases at V and 5 bases at J, with 14 bases between. The V gene's germline CDR1 is SGHRS and CDR2 YFSETQ. The CDR3 covers 13 residues. Full variable domain (remainder filled in from reference TRBV5-1 and TRBJ1-1): KAGVTQTPRYLIKTRGQQVTLSCSPISGHRSVSWYQQTPGQGLQFLFEYFSETQRNKGNFPGRFSGRQFSNSRSEMNVSTLELGDSALYLCASKSEVWTEAFFGQGTRLTVV.

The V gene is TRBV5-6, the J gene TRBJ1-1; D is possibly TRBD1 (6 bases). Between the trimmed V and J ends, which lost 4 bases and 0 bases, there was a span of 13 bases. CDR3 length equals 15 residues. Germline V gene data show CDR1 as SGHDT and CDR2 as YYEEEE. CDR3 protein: CASSLDRLLNTEAFF. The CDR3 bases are TGTGCCAGCAGCCTGGACAGACTTTTGAACACTGAAGCTTTCTTT. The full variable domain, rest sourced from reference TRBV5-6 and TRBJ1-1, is DAGVTQSPTHLIKTRGQQVTLRCSPKSGHDTVSWYQQALGQGPQFIFQYYEEEERQRGNFPDRFSGHQFPNYSSELNVNALLLGDSALYLCASSLDRLLNTEAFFGQGTRLTVV.

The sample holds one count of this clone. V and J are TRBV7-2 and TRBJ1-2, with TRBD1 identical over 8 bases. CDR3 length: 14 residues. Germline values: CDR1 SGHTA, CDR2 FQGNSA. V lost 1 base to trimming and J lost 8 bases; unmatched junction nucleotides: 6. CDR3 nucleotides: TGTGCCAGCAGCTTAGGGACAGGGATGGGCGGCTACACCTTC. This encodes CASSLGTGMGGYTF.

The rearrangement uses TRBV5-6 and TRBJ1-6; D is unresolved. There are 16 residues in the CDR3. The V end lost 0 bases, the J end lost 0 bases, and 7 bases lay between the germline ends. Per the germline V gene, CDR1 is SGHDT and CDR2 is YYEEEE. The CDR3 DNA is TGTGCCAGCAGCTTGGGAAGTTTCTCCTATAATTCACCCCTCCACTTT. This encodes CASSLGSFSYNSPLHF.

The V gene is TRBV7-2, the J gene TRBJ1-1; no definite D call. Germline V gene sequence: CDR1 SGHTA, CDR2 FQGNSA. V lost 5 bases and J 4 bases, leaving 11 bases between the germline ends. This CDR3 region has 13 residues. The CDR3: CASSQRAPTEAFF. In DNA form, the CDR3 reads TGTGCCAGCAGCCAGAGGGCACCCACTGAAGCTTTCTTT.

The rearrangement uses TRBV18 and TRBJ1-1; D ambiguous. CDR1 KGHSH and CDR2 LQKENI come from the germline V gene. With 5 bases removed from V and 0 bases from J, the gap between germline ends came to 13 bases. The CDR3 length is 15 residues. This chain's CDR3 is CASSSDGSLNTEAFF. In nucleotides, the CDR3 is TGTGCCAGCTCATCGGACGGATCCTTGAACACTGAAGCTTTCTTT.

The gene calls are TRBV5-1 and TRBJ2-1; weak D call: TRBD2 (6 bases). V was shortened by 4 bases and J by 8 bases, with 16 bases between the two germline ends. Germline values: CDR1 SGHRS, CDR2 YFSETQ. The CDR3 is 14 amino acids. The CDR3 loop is CASSPLEEGHEQFF. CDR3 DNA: TGCGCCAGCAGCCCTCTAGAGGAGGGGCATGAGCAGTTCTTC. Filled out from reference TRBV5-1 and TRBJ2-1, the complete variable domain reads KAGVTQTPRYLIKTRGQQVTLSCSPISGHRSVSWYQQTPGQGLQFLFEYFSETQRNKGNFPGRFSGRQFSNSRSEMNVSTLELGDSALYLCASSPLEEGHEQFFGPGTRLTVL.

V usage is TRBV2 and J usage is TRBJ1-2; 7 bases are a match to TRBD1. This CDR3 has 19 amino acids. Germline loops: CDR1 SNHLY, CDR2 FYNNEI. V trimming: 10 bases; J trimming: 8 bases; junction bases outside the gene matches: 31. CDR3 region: CATVERGNRRDRRLKGYTF. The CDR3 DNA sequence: TGTGCCACCGTCGAAAGGGGAAATCGGCGGGACAGACGGTTAAAGGGCTACACCTTC. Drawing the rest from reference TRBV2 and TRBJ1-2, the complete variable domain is EPEVTQTPSHQVTQMGQEVILRCVPISNHLYFYWYRQILGQKVEFLVSFYNNEISEKSEIFDDQFSVERPDGSNFTLKIRSTKLEDSAMYFCATVERGNRRDRRLKGYTFGSGTRLTVV.

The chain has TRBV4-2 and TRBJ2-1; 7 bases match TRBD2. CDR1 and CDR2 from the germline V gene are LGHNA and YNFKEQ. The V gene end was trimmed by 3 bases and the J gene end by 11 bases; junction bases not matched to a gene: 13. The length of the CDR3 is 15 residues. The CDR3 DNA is TGTGCCAGCAGCCAGGGGGGGTGGGATGGAATTAAGCAGTTCTTC. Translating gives CASSQGGWDGIKQFF.

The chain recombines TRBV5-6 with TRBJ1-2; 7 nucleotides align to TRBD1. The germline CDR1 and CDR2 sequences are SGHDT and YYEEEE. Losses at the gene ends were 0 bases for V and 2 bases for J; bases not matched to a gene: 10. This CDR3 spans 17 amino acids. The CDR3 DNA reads TGTGCCAGCAGCTTGGGGGCAGGGGGAATCTCAAACTATGGCTACACCTTC. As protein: CASSLGAGGISNYGYTF.

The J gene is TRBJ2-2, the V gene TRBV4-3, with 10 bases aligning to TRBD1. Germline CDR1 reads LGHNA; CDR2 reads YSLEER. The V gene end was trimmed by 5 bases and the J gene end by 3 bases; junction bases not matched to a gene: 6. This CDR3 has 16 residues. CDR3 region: CASSKTDRGYTGELFF. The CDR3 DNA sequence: TGCGCCAGCAGCAAGACGGACAGGGGGTACACCGGGGAGCTGTTTTTT.

The CDR3 loop reads CASNGQGRSYEQYV. DNA for the CDR3: TGTGCCAGCAACGGGCAGGGGCGCTCCTACGAGCAGTACGTC. The V and J genes are TRBV28 and TRBJ2-7, with D perhaps matching TRBD1 (6 bases). Trimming took 7 bases from V and 0 from J, leaving 13 bases between them. CDR1 MDHEN and CDR2 SYDVKM come from the germline V gene. The CDR3 consists of 14 residues.

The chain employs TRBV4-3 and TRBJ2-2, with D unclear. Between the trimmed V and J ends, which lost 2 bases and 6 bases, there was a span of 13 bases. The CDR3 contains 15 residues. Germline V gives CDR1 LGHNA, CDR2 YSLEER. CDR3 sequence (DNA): TGCGCCAGCAGCCAACAGGCAGTATTGCCCGGGGAGCTGTTTTTT. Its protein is CASSQQAVLPGELFF.

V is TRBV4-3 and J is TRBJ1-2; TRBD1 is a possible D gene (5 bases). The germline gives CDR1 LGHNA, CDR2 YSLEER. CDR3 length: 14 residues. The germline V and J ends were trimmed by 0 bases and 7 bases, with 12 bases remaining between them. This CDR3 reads CASSQDAGGLGYTF. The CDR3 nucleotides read TGCGCCAGCAGCCAAGATGCCGGGGGTCTTGGCTACACCTTC.

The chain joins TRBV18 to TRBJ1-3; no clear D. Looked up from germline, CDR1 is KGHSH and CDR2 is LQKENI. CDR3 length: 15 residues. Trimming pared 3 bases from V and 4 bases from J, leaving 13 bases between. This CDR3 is CASSPTGAGGNTIYF. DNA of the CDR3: TGTGCCAGCTCACCGACGGGCGCGGGCGGAAACACCATATATTTT.

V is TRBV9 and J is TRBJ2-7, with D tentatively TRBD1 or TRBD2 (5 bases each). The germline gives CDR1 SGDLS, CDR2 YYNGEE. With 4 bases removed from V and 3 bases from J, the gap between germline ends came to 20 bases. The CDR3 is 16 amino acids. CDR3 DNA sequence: TGTGCCAGCAGCCCCTTCCGGACCGGGGCGGACTACGAGCAGTACTTC. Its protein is CASSPFRTGADYEQYF. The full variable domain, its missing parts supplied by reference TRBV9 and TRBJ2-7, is DSGVTQTPKHLITATGQRVTLRCSPRSGDLSVYWYQQSLDQGLQFLIQYYNGEERAKGNILERFSAQQFPDLHSELNLSSLELGDSALYFCASSPFRTGADYEQYFGPGTRLTVT.

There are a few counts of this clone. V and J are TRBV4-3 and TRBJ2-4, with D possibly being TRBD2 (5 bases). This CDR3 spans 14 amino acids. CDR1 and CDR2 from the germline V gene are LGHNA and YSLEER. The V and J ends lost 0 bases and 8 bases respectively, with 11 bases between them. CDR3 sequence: CASSQEGRSDIQYF. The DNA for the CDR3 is TGCGCCAGCAGCCAAGAAGGTCGTAGCGACATTCAGTACTTC.

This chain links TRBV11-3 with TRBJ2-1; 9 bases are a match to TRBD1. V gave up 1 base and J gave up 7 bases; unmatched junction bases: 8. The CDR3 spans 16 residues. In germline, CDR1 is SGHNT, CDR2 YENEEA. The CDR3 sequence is CASSLAWDRDSNEQFF. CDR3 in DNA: TGTGCCAGCAGCTTAGCCTGGGACAGGGATTCGAATGAGCAGTTCTTC.

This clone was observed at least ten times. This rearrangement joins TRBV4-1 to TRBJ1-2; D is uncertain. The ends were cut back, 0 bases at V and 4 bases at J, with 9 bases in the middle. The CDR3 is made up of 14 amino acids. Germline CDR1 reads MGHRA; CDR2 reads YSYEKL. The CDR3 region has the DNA TGCGCCAGCAGCCAAGATTACCCTTCCTATGGCTACACCTTC. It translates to CASSQDYPSYGYTF.

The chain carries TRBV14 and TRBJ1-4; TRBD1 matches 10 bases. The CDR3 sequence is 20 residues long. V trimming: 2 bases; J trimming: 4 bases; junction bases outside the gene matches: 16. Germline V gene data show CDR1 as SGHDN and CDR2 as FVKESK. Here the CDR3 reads CASSQPWGCGTGVSNEKLFF. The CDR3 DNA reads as TGTGCCAGCAGCCAACCCTGGGGGTGTGGGACAGGGGTTAGTAATGAAAAACTGTTTTTT.

CDR3 amino acids: CASSQDRWRAASTDTQYF. The CDR3 nucleotides are TGCGCCAGCAGCCAAGATCGGTGGCGAGCGGCTAGCACAGATACGCAGTATTTT. The genes are TRBV4-3 and TRBJ2-3; maybe TRBD2 (5 bases). Trimming pared 0 bases from V and 0 bases from J, leaving 16 bases between. The V gene's germline CDR1 is LGHNA and CDR2 YSLEER. The CDR3 is made up of 18 amino acids.

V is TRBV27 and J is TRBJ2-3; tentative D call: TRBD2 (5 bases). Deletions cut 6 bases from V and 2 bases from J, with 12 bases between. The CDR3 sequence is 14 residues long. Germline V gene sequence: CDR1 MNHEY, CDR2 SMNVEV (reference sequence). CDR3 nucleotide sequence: TGTGCCAGCAGACGCGGGTCCTACACAGATACGCAGTATTTT. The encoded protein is CASRRGSYTDTQYF.

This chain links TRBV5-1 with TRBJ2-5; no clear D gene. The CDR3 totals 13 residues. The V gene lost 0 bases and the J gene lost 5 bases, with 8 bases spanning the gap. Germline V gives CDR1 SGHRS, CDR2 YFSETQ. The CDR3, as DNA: TGCGCCAGCAGCTTGGACCCCGGGGAGACCCAGTACTTC. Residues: CASSLDPGETQYF.

This chain's CDR3 is CASSLIGGNEQFF. The CDR3 nucleotides read TGTGCCAGCAGCTTGATAGGGGGCAATGAGCAGTTCTTC. The J gene is TRBJ2-1, the V gene TRBV7-3; D is possibly TRBD1 (6 bases). CDR3 size: 13 residues. From germline, CDR1 is SGHTA and CDR2 FQGTGA. Trimming pared 3 bases from V and 6 bases from J, leaving 9 bases between.

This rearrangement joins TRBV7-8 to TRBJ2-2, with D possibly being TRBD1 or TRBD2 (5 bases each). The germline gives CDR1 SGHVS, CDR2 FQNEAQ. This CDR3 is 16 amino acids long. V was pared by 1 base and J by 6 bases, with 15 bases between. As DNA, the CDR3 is TGTGCCAGCAGCTTAGGAGAGGGGCGCCCTTCCGGGGAGCTGTTTTTT. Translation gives CASSLGEGRPSGELFF.